What follows are 30 T cell receptor beta chains derived from one specimen sequenced in a study of T cell responses to AZD1222 COVID-19 vaccine. Libraries were prepared by immunoSEQ multiplex PCR; TCRdb keeps only in-frame clonotypes and omits some of them. This repertoire shows about 140,000 clones, over 90% found once; its top ten account for under 2.5%. The specimen comprised peripheral blood, sampled on day 0 of AZD1222 vaccination. The receptor set was obtained from an adult in good health.

The CDR3 DNA is TGCGCCAGCAGCCAAGACCGGACAGGAATAAACTATGGCTACACCTTC. Its translation is CASSQDRTGINYGYTF. This sequence joins TRBV4-1 and TRBJ1-2; 7 bases match TRBD1. The CDR3 extends over 16 amino acids. Trimming took 0 bases from V and 2 from J; bases not matched to a gene: 6. Germline values: CDR1 MGHRA, CDR2 YSYEKL.

V is TRBV11-2 and J is TRBJ1-6; the match to TRBD1 covers 9 bases. The V gene's germline CDR1 is SGHAT and CDR2 FQNNGV. V gave up 3 bases and J gave up 7 bases; unmatched junction bases: 7. The CDR3 is 16 amino acids. The CDR3 DNA is TGTGCCAGCAGCTTCGGGACAGGGAGGGGCAATTCACCCCTCCACTTT. Translating gives CASSFGTGRGNSPLHF. The full variable domain, rest sourced from reference TRBV11-2 and TRBJ1-6, is EAGVAQSPRYKIIEKRQSVAFWCNPISGHATLYWYQQILGQGPKLLIQFQNNGVVDDSQLPKDRFSAERLKGVDSTLKIQPAKLEDSAVYLCASSFGTGRGNSPLHFGNGTRLTVT.

The rearrangement uses TRBV19 and TRBJ2-1; the D gene is possibly TRBD2 (5 bases). This CDR3 is built from 15 residues. The ends were cut back, 2 bases at V and 6 bases at J, with 14 bases in the middle. Germline values: CDR1 LNHDA, CDR2 SQIVND (reference sequence). The CDR3 loop reads CASSITSTSINEQFF. The CDR3 coding sequence is TGTGCCAGTAGTATAACCTCAACTAGTATCAATGAGCAGTTCTTC. The complete variable domain, with remaining parts taken from reference TRBV19 and TRBJ2-1, reads DGGITQSPKYLFRKEGQNVTLSCEQNLNHDAMYWYRQDPGQGLRLIYYSQIVNDFQKGDIAEGYSVSREKKESFPLTVTSAQKNPTAFYLCASSITSTSINEQFFGPGTRLTVL.

The chain carries TRBV6-4 and TRBJ2-3; 7 bases agree with TRBD1. The germline gives CDR1 MRHNA, CDR2 SNTAGT. Trimming removed 4 bases from V and 4 bases from J; junction bases left unmatched: 8. CDR3 length: 15 amino acids. The CDR3 DNA sequence: TGTGCCAGCAGTGTCGTGACAGGGTGGGCAGATACGCAGTATTTT. The encoded protein is CASSVVTGWADTQYF.

The chain is built from TRBV30 and TRBJ1-6; unclear D gene. Germline CDR1 is GTSNPN and CDR2 is SVGIG (reference sequence). The CDR3 is 13 amino acids. Trimming pared 0 bases from V and 7 bases from J, leaving 7 bases between. The CDR3, as DNA: TGTGCCTGGAGTGTACTTGTGAATTCACCCCTCCACTTT. Amino acids: CAWSVLVNSPLHF. Looking up the rest from reference TRBV30 and TRBJ1-6 gives the full variable domain: SQTIHQWPATLVQPVGSPLSLECTVEGTSNPNLYWYRQAAGRGLQLLFYSVGIGQISSEVPQNLSASRPQDRQFILSSKKLLLSDSGFYLCAWSVLVNSPLHFGNGTRLTVT.

The chain is built from TRBV6-5 and TRBJ1-3; maybe TRBD1 (5 bases). The CDR3 sequence is 14 residues long. Germline CDR1 reads MNHEY; CDR2 reads SVGAGI. Trimming removed 6 bases at V and 2 bases at J, with 11 bases between. The chain's CDR3 is CASRAGTAGNTIYF. CDR3 in DNA: TGTGCCAGCAGAGCCGGGACGGCTGGAAACACCATATATTTT.

The genes are TRBV3-1 (or the pseudogene TRBV3-2) and TRBJ2-1; 13 positions agree with TRBD2. Trimming cost V 4 bases and J 13 bases; bases outside gene matches: 7. The CDR3 covers 14 residues. CDR1 and CDR2 from the germline V gene are LGHDT and YNNKEL (reference sequence). The CDR3 protein is CASSPRTSGSEQFF. The DNA of the CDR3 is TGTGCCAGCAGCCCGCGGACTAGCGGGAGCGAACAGTTCTTC.

This chain links TRBV6-5 with TRBJ1-5; possibly TRBD1 for D (5 bases). Per germline, CDR1 MNHEY and CDR2 SVGAGI. The CDR3 is 15 residues long. Trimming removed 6 bases from V and 2 bases from J, with 14 bases in between. The CDR3: CASRAGGLGNQPQHF. In DNA form, the CDR3 reads TGTGCCAGCAGAGCGGGGGGATTGGGCAATCAGCCCCAGCATTTT.

The chain employs TRBV5-1 and TRBJ1-3; D gene unclear. The germline V gene has CDR1 SGHRS and CDR2 YFSETQ. Deletions cut 3 bases from V and 0 bases from J, with 10 bases between. CDR3 length: 15 amino acids. The CDR3 protein is CASSYDGTSGNTIYF. The DNA for the CDR3 is TGCGCCAGCAGCTATGACGGCACCTCTGGAAACACCATATATTTT.

This clone was detected only once. The chain joins TRBV13 to TRBJ2-7; TRBD1 is a possible D gene (5 bases). Germline CDR1 reads PRHDT; CDR2 reads FYEKMQ (reference sequence). V lost 4 bases, J lost 2 bases, and 21 bases lay in between. CDR3 length: 17 amino acids. The CDR3 DNA follows: TGTGCCAGCAGCTCACCCTCCCCGGACACGAGACCCTACGAGCAGTACTTC. Translation gives CASSSPSPDTRPYEQYF.

This clone showed up just once. V is TRBV3-1 (or the pseudogene TRBV3-2) and J is TRBJ2-1; D is ambiguous. CDR1 and CDR2 (germline): LGHDT, YNNKEL (reference sequence). The V end was cut by 1 base, the J end by 6 bases, with 7 bases between. The CDR3 sequence is 13 residues long. The CDR3 DNA sequence: TGTGCCAGCAGCCAAGTAGACCGCAATGAGCAGTTCTTC. Protein: CASSQVDRNEQFF.

The CDR3 bases are TGTGCCAGCTCACCCGCAAGCCAGTCCACAGATACGCAGTATTTT. This gives the protein CASSPASQSTDTQYF. J is TRBJ2-3 and V is TRBV18; D is undetermined. V lost 3 bases, J lost 2 bases, and 12 bases lay in between. The germline gives CDR1 KGHSH, CDR2 LQKENI. The CDR3 sequence is 15 residues long.

This sequence joins TRBV18 and TRBJ1-1; D gene unclear. The CDR3 covers 11 residues. Germline CDR1 is KGHSH and CDR2 is LQKENI. Deletions cut 3 bases from V and 8 bases from J, with 7 bases between. The CDR3 loop is CASSPQKEAFF. The CDR3 DNA reads as TGTGCCAGCTCACCTCAAAAAGAAGCTTTCTTT.

The V call is TRBV10-1, the J call TRBJ1-1, with TRBD1 identical over 9 bases. The J segment lost 4 bases and the V segment lost 5 bases, leaving 2 bases of the junction unmatched. Germline values: CDR1 WNHNN, CDR2 SYGVQD (reference sequence). This CDR3 contains 13 residues. The CDR3 spells CASSTGGITEAFF. CDR3 in DNA: TGCGCCAGCAGTACAGGGGGCATCACTGAAGCTTTCTTT.

The V and J genes are TRBV11-2 and TRBJ2-7; 8 nucleotides align to TRBD1. The length of the CDR3 is 17 residues. Germline CDR1 reads SGHAT; CDR2 reads FQNNGV. V gave up 5 bases and J gave up 3 bases; unmatched junction bases: 15. The CDR3: CASSIKRPGTGFYEQYF. The CDR3 bases are TGTGCCAGCAGCATAAAACGCCCCGGGACAGGCTTCTACGAGCAGTACTTC.

The CDR3 sequence: CASSPPGLAGVDEQYF. The CDR3 nucleotides are TGTGCCAGCAGTCCCCCCGGACTAGCGGGAGTAGACGAGCAGTACTTC. V is TRBV28 and J is TRBJ2-7; 13 nucleotides line up with TRBD2. The CDR3 extends over 16 amino acids. Germline V gene sequence: CDR1 MDHEN, CDR2 SYDVKM. The V segment lost 5 bases and the J segment 5 bases; nucleotides outside the gene matches: 9.

The chain carries TRBV4-3 and TRBJ1-5; D possibly corresponds to TRBD1 (5 bases). The CDR3 totals 15 residues. Germline V gene sequence: CDR1 LGHNA, CDR2 YSLEER. Between the trimmed V and J ends, which lost 0 bases and 6 bases, there was a span of 12 bases. Here the CDR3 DNA reads TGCGCCAGCAGCCAAGAGATGGGAGGGACTCAGCCCCAGCATTTT. The encoded protein is CASSQEMGGTQPQHF.

The J gene is TRBJ2-5, the V gene TRBV7-9; 7 bases agree with TRBD1. V lost 3 bases to trimming and J lost 7 bases; unmatched junction nucleotides: 5. CDR1 is SEHNR, CDR2 FQNEAQ, per germline (reference sequence). There are 13 residues in the CDR3. In nucleotides, the CDR3 is TGTGCCAGCAGCTTTGAGGGGGCGGGGACCCAGTACTTC. The encoded protein is CASSFEGAGTQYF.

The V and J genes are TRBV3-1 (or the pseudogene TRBV3-2) and TRBJ2-1; 7 positions agree with TRBD2. This CDR3 region has 17 residues. The V segment lost 4 bases and the J segment 4 bases; nucleotides outside the gene matches: 13. Germline V lookup: CDR1 LGHDT, CDR2 YNNKEL (reference sequence). Here the CDR3 reads CASSRRGREWVYNEQFF. The CDR3, as DNA: TGTGCCAGCAGCCGTCGCGGGCGGGAGTGGGTTTACAATGAGCAGTTCTTC.

The chain employs TRBV6-2 or TRBV6-3 and TRBJ1-5; 11 nucleotides match TRBD1. V was pared by 0 bases and J by 1 base, with 8 bases of the junction left unmatched. CDR3 length: 19 residues. CDR1 is MNHEY and CDR2 is SVGEGT in the germline V gene. CDR3 region: CASSYSMWTGGESNQPQHF. The CDR3 DNA reads as TGTGCCAGCAGTTACTCGATGTGGACAGGGGGCGAAAGCAATCAGCCCCAGCATTTT.

The rearrangement uses TRBV3-1 (or the pseudogene TRBV3-2) and TRBJ1-4; no reliable D call. V lost 6 bases to trimming and J lost 7 bases, with 6 bases between them. Germline lookup yields CDR1 LGHDT and CDR2 YNNKEL (reference sequence). The CDR3 sequence is 11 residues long. DNA of the CDR3: TGTGCCAGCAGAATAGGTGAAAAACTGTTTTTT. It encodes CASRIGEKLFF.

This chain connects TRBV11-2 to TRBJ1-1, with a possible D match to TRBD1 (5 bases). CDR1 is SGHAT and CDR2 is FQNNGV in the germline V gene. Trimming took 5 bases from V and 1 from J, leaving 14 bases between them. The CDR3 is 15 residues long. The CDR3 spells CASSPRVGENTEAFF. CDR3 bases: TGTGCCAGCAGCCCGCGGGTAGGGGAGAACACTGAAGCTTTCTTT.

This chain connects TRBV29-1 to TRBJ1-1; no clear D. CDR3 length: 14 amino acids. Trimming removed 0 bases at V and 4 bases at J, with 12 bases between. CDR1 is SQVTM, CDR2 ANQGSEA, per germline. The CDR3 DNA is TGCAGCGTTGAAGACAACTCTTGGGGCACTGAAGCTTTCTTT. Protein product: CSVEDNSWGTEAFF. The full variable domain, rest sourced from reference TRBV29-1 and TRBJ1-1, is SAVISQKPSRDICQRGTSLTIQCQVDSQVTMMFWYRQQPGQSLTLIATANQGSEATYESGFVIDKFPISRPNLTFSTLTVSNMSPEDSSIYLCSVEDNSWGTEAFFGQGTRLTVV.

This clone has just a few counts. The chain has TRBV16 and TRBJ1-4; no clear D. CDR3 size: 13 residues. Trimming removed 2 bases at V and 5 bases at J, with 6 bases between. Germline V gene sequence: CDR1 KGHSY, CDR2 FQNENV. DNA of the CDR3: TGTGCCAGCAGCCAAACCCGAAATGAAAAACTGTTTTTT. Amino acid sequence: CASSQTRNEKLFF.

V usage is TRBV2 and J usage is TRBJ1-5; no clear D. CDR1 and CDR2 (germline): SNHLY, FYNNEI. This CDR3 is 14 amino acids long. Between the trimmed V and J ends, which lost 4 bases and 0 bases, there was a span of 7 bases. The CDR3 bases are TGTGCCAGCAGTGGCGGGAATAGCAATCAGCCCCAGCATTTT. This sequence encodes CASSGGNSNQPQHF.

The genes are TRBV30 and TRBJ2-7; D is possibly TRBD1 or TRBD2 (5 bases each). The CDR3 extends over 13 amino acids. CDR1 and CDR2 from the germline V gene are GTSNPN and SVGIG (reference sequence). Trimming cost V 3 bases and J 10 bases, with 19 bases left between them. Here the CDR3 reads CAWSVLHGDPQYF. The CDR3 DNA follows: TGTGCCTGGAGCGTCCTACACGGGGACCCTCAGTACTTC.

The chain uses TRBV4-1 and TRBJ1-2; no firm D call. This CDR3 has 15 residues. Trimming took off 4 bases at V and 3 bases at J, with 15 bases between the two ends. CDR1 and CDR2 (germline): MGHRA, YSYEKL. The CDR3 DNA is TGCGCCAGCAGCCCTGGTTTTGTATCCCACTATGGCTACACCTTC. Amino acid sequence: CASSPGFVSHYGYTF.

The chain has TRBV18 and TRBJ1-2; 8 bases fit TRBD1. With V trimmed by 3 bases and J by 3 bases, 6 bases remained unmatched. The CDR3 is made up of 15 amino acids. The germline V gene encodes CDR1 KGHSH and CDR2 LQKENI. CDR3 sequence reads: CASSPTGGADYGYTF. In DNA, the CDR3 is TGTGCCAGCTCACCTACAGGGGGAGCGGACTATGGCTACACCTTC.

J is TRBJ2-6 and V is TRBV27; D remains unclear. The V end was cut by 5 bases, the J end by 0 bases, with 8 bases between. Germline V lookup: CDR1 MNHEY, CDR2 SMNVEV (reference sequence). CDR3 size: 15 residues. The CDR3 sequence: CASSPTSSGANVLTF. In DNA, the CDR3 is TGTGCCAGCAGTCCAACGAGCTCTGGGGCCAACGTCCTGACTTTC.

The chain recombines TRBV27 with TRBJ1-2, with 8 bases that match TRBD1. J lost 4 bases, V lost 7 bases, and 5 bases had no gene match. Germline assignment: CDR1 MNHEY and CDR2 SMNVEV (reference sequence). The CDR3 runs to 13 residues. The CDR3 sequence: CASTPTGAYGYTF. Written as DNA, the CDR3 is TGTGCCAGCACCCCGACAGGGGCCTATGGCTACACCTTC.